These 11 T cell receptor beta chains came from one sample sequenced in a study of shared clonotypes between healthy human individuals. The method was immunoSEQ multiplex PCR; TCRdb's version includes in-frame clones alone and lacks a portion of them. The profile shows millions of clones, 90% to 95% of them singletons. The sequencing input was naive CD4+ T cells sorted from blood. Sample subset: CD45RA+ positively selected. Receptor source: a man in his late teens or twenties in good health.

This clone occurred once. This chain connects TRBV5-1 to TRBJ2-5; a possible D gene is TRBD1 (6 bases). This CDR3 comprises 17 residues. Germline V lookup: CDR1 SGHRS, CDR2 YFSETQ. The V and J ends lost 3 bases and 5 bases respectively, with 23 bases between them. The CDR3 nucleotides read TGCGCCAGCAGCTGGGGCAAGGGGGTCCACATCCCGGAGACCCAGTACTTC. This codes for CASSWGKGVHIPETQYF.

J is TRBJ2-2 and V is TRBV7-2; TRBD2 matches at 7 bases. This CDR3 has 14 amino acids. Germline CDR1 is SGHTA and CDR2 is FQGNSA. After removal of 4 bases from V and 13 bases from J, the junction contained 12 bases not matched to a gene. CDR3 protein: CASSSTGTMSLLFF. CDR3 nucleotide sequence: TGTGCCAGCAGCTCCACCGGGACTATGAGTTTGCTGTTTTTT.

This clone was detected only a few times. Distinct nucleotide sequences in the sample also encode this CDR3. The chain carries TRBV18 and TRBJ1-4; D is unclear. V was cut by 2 bases and J by 4 bases, with 2 bases left in between. The CDR3 contains 12 residues. Germline CDR1 and CDR2: KGHSH and LQKENI. This CDR3 reads CASSPNNEKLFF. The DNA of the CDR3 is TGTGCCAGCTCACCAAATAATGAAAAACTGTTTTTT.

The chain carries TRBV5-4 and TRBJ2-2, with D perhaps assigned TRBD1 or TRBD2 (6 bases each). Germline CDR1 SGHNT, CDR2 YYREEE (reference sequence). Trimming took 4 bases from V and 0 from J, leaving 16 bases between them. The CDR3 spans 17 residues. The CDR3 DNA sequence: TGTGCCAGCAGCCCCGGGGGAACAGGGCCGAACACCGGGGAGCTGTTTTTT. Its translation is CASSPGGTGPNTGELFF.

In DNA, the CDR3 is TGTGCCACAAGAAGGCCCAGAACCTACTATGGCTACACCTTC. This translates into CATRRPRTYYGYTF. V and J are TRBV6-5 and TRBJ1-2; D unresolved. Germline values: CDR1 MNHEY, CDR2 SVGAGI. V was pared by 10 bases and J by 3 bases, with 18 bases between. This CDR3 is built from 14 residues.

On this clone itself: Its ends do not fully match the called genes, so a read error is possible. The chain couples TRBV2 to TRBJ1-5, with 10 bases matching TRBD1. Looked up from germline, CDR1 is SNHLY and CDR2 is FYNNEI. The length of the CDR3 is 17 residues. CDR3 sequence (DNA): TGTGCCAGCAGGGAAGACAGGGGGCGCGGGAGCAATCAGCCCCAGCATTTT. Amino acid sequence: CASREDRGRGSNQPQHF.

This clone was detected once. The rearrangement uses TRBV2 and TRBJ2-3; TRBD2 matches 7 bases. This CDR3 region has 17 residues. V lost 8 bases, J lost 0 bases, and 14 bases stayed unmatched. CDR1 and CDR2 from the germline V gene are SNHLY and FYNNEI. The CDR3 DNA follows: TGTGCCAGCTCAGGGTCCGTTTTCGGGGGGAGCACAGATACGCAGTATTTT. Translated, it gives CASSGSVFGGSTDTQYF.

J is TRBJ2-1 and V is TRBV6-5; D is possibly TRBD1 (6 bases). CDR1 MNHEY and CDR2 SVGAGI come from the germline V gene. V was clipped by 8 bases and J by 8 bases, with 10 bases between them. The CDR3 has 11 amino acids. CDR3 loop: CASRAGDEQFF. The CDR3 nucleotides read TGTGCCAGCCGGGCAGGGGATGAGCAGTTCTTC.

V usage is TRBV30 and J usage is TRBJ1-3; the D is unclear. The CDR3 spans 15 residues. Trimming cost V 4 bases and J 4 bases, with 17 bases left between them. Germline CDR1 GTSNPN, CDR2 SVGIG (reference sequence). Here the CDR3 reads CAWILDSLLGNTIYF. The CDR3 DNA reads TGTGCCTGGATACTCGACTCGCTATTGGGAAACACCATATATTTT.

The chain combines TRBV10-3 with TRBJ2-2; 7 bases are a match to TRBD2. V dropped 10 bases and J dropped 3; count of bases not matched to a gene: 14. Germline CDR1 is ENHRY and CDR2 is SYGVKD. The CDR3 loop spans 16 amino acids. In DNA form, the CDR3 reads TGTGCCACCGGCTCCCCGGAGCGGGGCTACACCGGGGAGCTGTTTTTT. It encodes CATGSPERGYTGELFF.

This chain uses TRBV11-2 with TRBJ2-4, with a possible D match to TRBD2 (5 bases). Trimming took 1 base from V and 1 from J, leaving 11 bases between them. The germline CDR1 and CDR2 sequences are SGHAT and FQNNGV. The length of the CDR3 is 16 residues. As DNA, the CDR3 is TGTGCCAGCAGCTTAGCCGGGGTATTGGCCAAAAACATTCAGTACTTC. This gives the protein CASSLAGVLAKNIQYF.